Presented here are 27 T cell receptor beta chains from one specimen sequenced in a study of shared T cell receptors in the human thymus (dated by TCRdb to about 2021). Libraries came from the immunoSEQ multiplex PCR assay. TCRdb holds this immuneACCESS table with in-frame rearrangements only. Some clones are missing; in checked studies, unresolved V genes explain under half, and the rest has no known cause. This sample lists roughly 500,000 clones; 75% to 85% were detected once. The ten biggest clones cover approximately 0.013% of the sample. This sample also belongs to another study, concerning human thymus T cells.

The sample was thymocytes. The receptor set was obtained from a boy under two years old with a congenital heart defect. Donor details come from another sample of the same person, matched by shared clones.

The V and J genes are TRBV10-3 and TRBJ2-7, with D perhaps TRBD1 (5 bases). V lost 2 bases to trimming and J lost 2 bases, with 10 bases between them. Germline V gene data show CDR1 as ENHRY and CDR2 as SYGVKD. CDR3 size: 14 residues. The CDR3 DNA sequence: TGTGCCATCAGTGAGCTCCAGGACACCTACGAGCAGTACTTC. As protein: CAISELQDTYEQYF.

V gene TRBV11-2 combines with J gene TRBJ2-7, with 11 nucleotides matching TRBD2. The V gene end was trimmed by 1 base and the J gene end by 5 bases; junction bases not matched to a gene: 10. Germline V gene sequence: CDR1 SGHAT, CDR2 FQNNGV. This CDR3 comprises 17 residues. The CDR3 region has the DNA TGTGCCAGCAGCTTAGTAGCCCCTAGCGGGAGGTCCAACGAGCAGTACTTC. Amino acids: CASSLVAPSGRSNEQYF.

The chain combines TRBV2 with TRBJ2-3; TRBD2 agrees at 10 bases. J lost 2 bases, V lost 7 bases, and 3 bases had no gene match. Germline-derived CDR1 and CDR2 are SNHLY and FYNNEI. The CDR3 has 14 amino acids. This CDR3 reads CASIGTSATDTQYF. Here the CDR3 DNA reads TGTGCCAGCATCGGGACTAGCGCCACAGATACGCAGTATTTT.

This chain joins TRBV7-2 and TRBJ1-1; D unresolved. V was clipped by 0 bases and J by 0 bases, with 14 bases between them. The V gene's germline CDR1 is SGHTA and CDR2 FQGNSA. The CDR3 is made up of 17 amino acids. The CDR3 sequence: CASSLARRLPMNTEAFF. In DNA form, the CDR3 reads TGTGCCAGCAGCTTAGCGAGGAGGTTACCCATGAACACTGAAGCTTTCTTT.

The chain combines TRBV10-3 with TRBJ2-7; 9 bases map to TRBD1. After removal of 4 bases from V and 5 bases from J, the junction contained 15 bases not matched to a gene. This CDR3 is built from 17 residues. The germline CDR1 and CDR2 sequences are ENHRY and SYGVKD. CDR3 in amino acids: CAISGPKARDRVNEQYF. The CDR3 coding sequence is TGTGCCATCAGTGGACCCAAGGCTCGGGACAGGGTTAACGAGCAGTACTTC.

CDR3 loop: CASSADRGNEKLFF. The CDR3 DNA reads TGTGCCAGCAGCGCGGACAGGGGGAATGAAAAACTGTTTTTT. The rearrangement joins TRBV7-9 to TRBJ1-4; 10 positions agree with TRBD1. This CDR3 has 14 residues. Losses at the gene ends were 5 bases for V and 5 bases for J; bases not matched to a gene: 2. Germline V gene sequence: CDR1 SEHNR, CDR2 FQNEAQ (reference sequence). Full variable domain (outside the CDR3, taken from reference TRBV7-9 and TRBJ1-4): DTGVSQNPRHKITKRGQNVTFRCDPISEHNRLYWYRQTLGQGPEFLTYFQNEAQLEKSRLLSDRFSAERPKGSFSTLEIQRTEQGDSAMYLCASSADRGNEKLFFGSGTQLSVL.

The V and J genes are TRBV7-2 and TRBJ1-3, with D uncertain. CDR1 and CDR2 (germline): SGHTA, FQGNSA. This CDR3 spans 15 amino acids. Trimming shortened V by 3 bases and J by 0 bases, and 9 bases separated the two germline ends. The CDR3 is CASSFGLFSGNTIYF. In DNA form, the CDR3 reads TGTGCCAGCAGCTTTGGACTATTCTCTGGAAACACCATATATTTT. Using reference TRBV7-2 and TRBJ1-3 for the parts outside the CDR3, the full variable domain is GAGVSQSPSNKVTEKGKDVELRCDPISGHTALYWYRQSLGQGLEFLIYFQGNSAPDKSGLPSDRFSAERTGGSVSTLTIQRTQQEDSAVYLCASSFGLFSGNTIYFGEGSWLTVV.

The chain couples TRBV6-1 to TRBJ2-7; TRBD2 matches at 8 bases. The CDR3 loop spans 14 amino acids. The germline CDR1 and CDR2 sequences are MNHNS and SASEGT. With V trimmed by 4 bases and J by 3 bases, 5 bases remained unmatched. Here the CDR3 reads CASSVLTSDYEQYF. DNA for the CDR3: TGTGCCAGCAGTGTATTGACTAGCGACTACGAGCAGTACTTC.

The V gene is TRBV6-1, the J gene TRBJ1-4; D gene ambiguous. Germline V gives CDR1 MNHNS, CDR2 SASEGT. With 7 bases removed from V and 5 bases from J, the gap between germline ends came to 8 bases. The CDR3 extends over 12 amino acids. CDR3 region: CASNQENEKLFF. The CDR3 nucleotides are TGTGCCAGCAACCAGGAAAATGAAAAACTGTTTTTT.

This sequence joins TRBV19 and TRBJ1-2, with 10 bases that match TRBD1. Per the germline V gene, CDR1 is LNHDA and CDR2 is SQIVND (reference sequence). Losses at the gene ends were 4 bases for V and 5 bases for J; bases not matched to a gene: 7. This CDR3 is 15 amino acids long. CDR3 residues: CASSTPGQGNYGYTF. The CDR3 region has the DNA TGTGCCAGTAGTACCCCGGGACAGGGGAATTATGGCTACACCTTC.

This clone was counted a few times. J is TRBJ2-7 and V is TRBV4-2; perhaps TRBD1 as D (6 bases). Germline V gene data show CDR1 as LGHNA and CDR2 as YNFKEQ. Trimming removed 1 base at V and 2 bases at J, with 21 bases between. The CDR3 contains 18 residues. The CDR3 loop is CASSQGIPKGDDPYEQYF. As DNA, the CDR3 is TGTGCCAGCAGCCAAGGGATCCCGAAGGGGGACGACCCCTACGAGCAGTACTTC.

The chain joins TRBV5-1 to TRBJ2-7; no clear D gene. The CDR3 has 20 amino acids. Trimming took off 1 base at V and 3 bases at J, with 29 bases between the two ends. From germline, CDR1 is SGHRS and CDR2 YFSETQ. CDR3 region: CASSLNPTTSEFRVGYEQYF. The CDR3 DNA is TGCGCCAGCAGCTTGAACCCTACCACTTCGGAGTTTCGGGTCGGCTACGAGCAGTACTTC. Full variable domain (outside the CDR3, taken from reference TRBV5-1 and TRBJ2-7): KAGVTQTPRYLIKTRGQQVTLSCSPISGHRSVSWYQQTPGQGLQFLFEYFSETQRNKGNFPGRFSGRQFSNSRSEMNVSTLELGDSALYLCASSLNPTTSEFRVGYEQYFGPGTRLTVT.

The chain employs TRBV29-1 and TRBJ2-5, with unresolved D. Deletions cut 4 bases from V and 2 bases from J, with 5 bases between. The germline V gene has CDR1 SQVTM and CDR2 ANQGSEA. The CDR3 loop spans 11 amino acids. CDR3 sequence (DNA): TGCAGCGTTGCCACACAAGAGACCCAGTACTTC. It specifies CSVATQETQYF.

The rearrangement uses TRBV5-4 and TRBJ2-5; 8 bases are a match to TRBD1. The V gene end was trimmed by 3 bases and the J gene end by 1 base; junction bases not matched to a gene: 2. CDR1 and CDR2 from the germline V gene are SGHNT and YYREEE (reference sequence). The CDR3 loop spans 14 amino acids. The CDR3 reads CASSSGTGQETQYF. The CDR3 DNA sequence: TGTGCCAGCAGCTCCGGGACAGGCCAAGAGACCCAGTACTTC.

V and J are TRBV28 and TRBJ2-7; D perhaps matches TRBD2 (7 bases). The length of the CDR3 is 15 residues. The V and J ends lost 3 bases and 1 base respectively, with 13 bases between them. CDR1 MDHEN and CDR2 SYDVKM come from the germline V gene. In DNA form, the CDR3 reads TGTGCCAGCAGTTTGGAAGGGGGGGTTTCCTACGAGCAGTACTTC. Translated: CASSLEGGVSYEQYF. Together with reference TRBV28 and TRBJ2-7, the CDR3 gives the full variable domain: DVKVTQSSRYLVKRTGEKVFLECVQDMDHENMFWYRQDPGLGLRLIYFSYDVKMKEKGDIPEGYSVSREKKERFSLILESASTNQTSMYLCASSLEGGVSYEQYFGPGTRLTVT.

The DNA of the CDR3 is TGTGCCAGCAGCCAAGATCCCGGGACTTCATCCTACGAGCAGTACTTC. Residues: CASSQDPGTSSYEQYF. J is TRBJ2-7 and V is TRBV14; a weak D match, TRBD2 (6 bases). Looked up from germline, CDR1 is SGHDN and CDR2 is FVKESK. This CDR3 comprises 16 residues. Trimming cost V 0 bases and J 1 base, with 13 bases left between them.

The rearrangement joins TRBV7-2 to TRBJ1-5, with 8 bases that match TRBD1. The junction had 2 bases not matched to a gene; V was cut back by 0 bases and J by 4 bases. This CDR3 comprises 15 residues. Germline-derived CDR1 and CDR2 are SGHTA and FQGNSA. The CDR3 sequence is CASSLADRVNQPQHF. The CDR3 DNA reads TGTGCCAGCAGCTTAGCGGACAGGGTGAATCAGCCCCAGCATTTT.

This sequence joins TRBV18 and TRBJ2-5; tentative D call: TRBD1 (6 bases). This CDR3 is 13 amino acids long. V lost 3 bases to trimming and J lost 2 bases, with 7 bases between them. Germline V gives CDR1 KGHSH, CDR2 LQKENI. The CDR3 sequence: CASSPGTQETQYF. The CDR3 DNA follows: TGTGCCAGCTCACCCGGGACACAAGAGACCCAGTACTTC.

The J gene is TRBJ2-1, the V gene TRBV1; no check of the table's D call, TRBD1, against the DNA was made. TRBV1 is an annotated pseudogene. The CDR3 is 15 residues long. CDR3 nucleotides: TGCACCAGCACCAGGGGGACGGGCTCCTACAATGAGCAGTTCTTC. Translation gives CTSTRGTGSYNEQFF.

This clone was counted a few times. The chain uses TRBV4-2 and TRBJ2-3; 10 nucleotides align to TRBD2. This CDR3 contains 17 residues. Germline lookup yields CDR1 LGHNA and CDR2 YNFKEQ. Trimming took 4 bases from V and 1 from J; bases not matched to a gene: 8. Here the CDR3 DNA reads TGTGCCAGCAGCCCCCGGGCTAGCGGGAGATGCACAGATACGCAGTATTTT. This encodes CASSPRASGRCTDTQYF.

The genes are TRBV28 and TRBJ2-7, with 9 positions matching TRBD1. CDR1 is MDHEN, CDR2 SYDVKM, per germline. Losses at the gene ends were 6 bases for V and 3 bases for J; bases not matched to a gene: 12. The CDR3 loop spans 16 amino acids. The CDR3 protein is CASSLAGTGYSYEQYF. CDR3 sequence (DNA): TGTGCCAGCAGCCTTGCCGGGACAGGGTATAGCTACGAGCAGTACTTC.

V is TRBV4-3 and J is TRBJ2-7, with D perhaps TRBD1 (5 bases). CDR3 length equals 13 residues. Deletions cut 4 bases from V and 5 bases from J, with 12 bases between. The germline CDR1 and CDR2 sequences are LGHNA and YSLEER. The CDR3 region has the DNA TGCGCCAGCAGCCCAGGGCCGCCGCACGAGCAGTACTTC. Its protein is CASSPGPPHEQYF.

The chain couples TRBV7-9 to TRBJ2-2; TRBD1 aligns across 8 bases. V gave up 5 bases and J gave up 5 bases; unmatched junction bases: 1. The V gene's germline CDR1 is SEHNR and CDR2 FQNEAQ (reference sequence). The CDR3 is made up of 13 amino acids. As DNA, the CDR3 is TGTGCCAGCAGCGGACAGGGTACCGGGGAGCTGTTTTTT. Protein product: CASSGQGTGELFF. Together with reference TRBV7-9 and TRBJ2-2, the CDR3 gives the full variable domain: DTGVSQNPRHKITKRGQNVTFRCDPISEHNRLYWYRQTLGQGPEFLTYFQNEAQLEKSRLLSDRFSAERPKGSFSTLEIQRTEQGDSAMYLCASSGQGTGELFFGEGSRLTVL.

This rearrangement joins TRBV6-6 to TRBJ1-1; tentatively, D is TRBD1 (5 bases). Germline values: CDR1 MNHNY, CDR2 SVGAGI (reference sequence). The CDR3 totals 15 residues. The germline V and J ends were trimmed by 5 bases and 4 bases, with 17 bases remaining between them. CDR3 region: CASSLDSPLPTEAFF. The CDR3 DNA is TGTGCCAGCAGTCTTGACAGCCCTCTCCCCACTGAAGCTTTCTTT.

The gene calls are TRBV20-1 and TRBJ2-1, with D uncertain. The CDR3 is made up of 11 amino acids. The V and J ends lost 5 bases and 8 bases respectively, with 10 bases between them. Germline V CDR1 and CDR2: DFQATT, SNEGSKA (reference sequence). CDR3 nucleotide sequence: TGCAGTGCTGGAGTAATCGATGAGCAGTTCTTC. This encodes CSAGVIDEQFF.

This clone was observed a handful of times. The genes are TRBV11-2 and TRBJ2-1; D unclear. In germline, CDR1 is SGHAT, CDR2 FQNNGV. The V gene lost 0 bases and the J gene lost 9 bases, with 6 bases spanning the gap. This CDR3 is 12 amino acids long. The chain's CDR3 is CASSLDLSEQFF. The CDR3 region has the DNA TGTGCCAGCAGCTTAGATTTGAGTGAGCAGTTCTTC.

This clone was counted between two and nine times. The chain couples TRBV5-1 to TRBJ1-1; 10 nucleotides agree with TRBD1. V gave up 0 bases and J gave up 4 bases; unmatched junction bases: 12. CDR1 and CDR2 (germline): SGHRS, YFSETQ. The CDR3 covers 18 residues. The CDR3 reads CASSLVLRQGALSTEAFF. CDR3 nucleotides: TGCGCCAGCAGCTTGGTACTGCGACAGGGGGCGCTTAGCACTGAAGCTTTCTTT.